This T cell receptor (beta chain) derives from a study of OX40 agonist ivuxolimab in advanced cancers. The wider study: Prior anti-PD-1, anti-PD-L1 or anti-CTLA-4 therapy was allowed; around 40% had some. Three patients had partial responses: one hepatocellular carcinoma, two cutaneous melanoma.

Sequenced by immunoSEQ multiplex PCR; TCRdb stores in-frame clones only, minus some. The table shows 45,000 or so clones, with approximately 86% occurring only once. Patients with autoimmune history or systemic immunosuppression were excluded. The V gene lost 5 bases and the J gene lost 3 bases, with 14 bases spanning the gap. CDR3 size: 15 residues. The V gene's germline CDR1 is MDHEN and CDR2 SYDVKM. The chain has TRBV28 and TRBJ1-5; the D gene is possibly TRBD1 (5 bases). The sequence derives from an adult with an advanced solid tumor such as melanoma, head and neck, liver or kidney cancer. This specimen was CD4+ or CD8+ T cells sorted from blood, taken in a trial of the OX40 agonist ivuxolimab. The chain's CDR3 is CASSVTGGTNQPQHF. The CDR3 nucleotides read TGTGCCAGCAGTGTCACAGGAGGGACCAATCAGCCCCAGCATTTT.